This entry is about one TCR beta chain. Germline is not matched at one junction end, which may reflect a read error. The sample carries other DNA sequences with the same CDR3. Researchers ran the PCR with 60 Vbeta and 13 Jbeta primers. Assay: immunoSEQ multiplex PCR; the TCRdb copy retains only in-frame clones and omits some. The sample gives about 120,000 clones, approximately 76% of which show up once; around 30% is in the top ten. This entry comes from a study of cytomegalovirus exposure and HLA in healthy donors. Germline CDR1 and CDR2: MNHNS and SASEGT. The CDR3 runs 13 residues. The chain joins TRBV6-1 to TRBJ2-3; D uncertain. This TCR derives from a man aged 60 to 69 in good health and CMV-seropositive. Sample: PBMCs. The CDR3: CASSETFLNTQYF. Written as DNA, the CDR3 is TGCGCCAGCAGTGAGACATTTCTAAATACGCAGTATTTT.